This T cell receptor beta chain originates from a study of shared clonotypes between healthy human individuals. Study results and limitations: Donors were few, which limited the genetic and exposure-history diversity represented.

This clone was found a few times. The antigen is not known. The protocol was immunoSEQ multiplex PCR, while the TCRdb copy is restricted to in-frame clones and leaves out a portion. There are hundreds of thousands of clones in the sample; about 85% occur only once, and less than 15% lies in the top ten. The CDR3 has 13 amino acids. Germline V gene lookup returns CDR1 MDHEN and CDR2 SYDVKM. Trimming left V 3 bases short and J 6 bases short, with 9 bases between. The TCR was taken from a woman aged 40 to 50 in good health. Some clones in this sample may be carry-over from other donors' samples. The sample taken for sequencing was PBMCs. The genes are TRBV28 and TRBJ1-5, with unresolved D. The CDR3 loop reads CASSLSRVQPQHF. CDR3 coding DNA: TGTGCCAGCAGTTTGAGTCGGGTTCAGCCCCAGCATTTT.